The subject of this entry is one T cell receptor beta chain. The antigen remains unidentified. This sample's time point: blood 4 weeks post-SBRT, at nephrectomy. Treatment defined: 15 Gy SBRT to primary tumor, nephrectomy 4 weeks later. Clear cell pathology was present in this patient's renal cell carcinoma. The sample comes from a study of radiation and T cells in renal cell carcinoma. Regarding the study as a whole: From baseline, blood top tumor clonotypes peaked at 2 weeks post-radiation.

The junction had 3 bases not matched to a gene; V was cut back by 0 bases and J by 3 bases. CDR1 is SGHNT and CDR2 is YYREEE in the germline V gene (reference sequence). This CDR3 spans 15 amino acids. Libraries were prepared by immunoSEQ multiplex PCR; TCRdb keeps only in-frame clonotypes and omits some of them. The sample has about 83,000 clones, approximately 87% seen once. This clonotype was sampled from a woman aged 60-75 years with renal cell carcinoma. The sample in question was blood, obtained from a patient whose treatment included radiotherapy and nephrectomy. V gene TRBV5-4 combines with J gene TRBJ2-7; 10 bases map to TRBD1. The CDR3 region has the DNA TGTGCCAGCAGCTTGGAGGACAGGGGGATCTACGAGCAGTACTTC. This gives the protein CASSLEDRGIYEQYF.